The sequence of this T cell receptor (beta chain) was determined in a study of regulatory T cells in long-lasting Graves disease. This clonotype was seen repeatedly, ten times or more. Time point described: newly diagnosed GD, antithyroid drugs for less than 3 months. With RNA extracted from PBMCs as input, the TCR library was made. Arm-PCR of CDR3 regions and iRepertoire HTBI primers were used to build TCR beta libraries. TCRdb analysed the multiplex PCR reads with MiXCR anew, one entry per CDR3 protein. The sample consists of some 250,000 distinct CDR3 sequences, more than 15% of them appearing once. From germline, CDR1 is DFQATT and CDR2 SNEGSKA (reference sequence). This CDR3 is built from 15 residues. J lost 6 bases, V lost 0 bases, and 10 bases had no gene match. A further study also used this sample, focusing on T cells in Graves' hyperthyroidism and ophthalmopathy.

The chain links TRBV20-1 to TRBJ2-7; 8 bases line up with TRBD1. The source is a woman in her thirties with Graves disease. The sample was peripheral blood mononuclear cells (PBMCs), taken at new diagnosis, from a patient treated with antithyroid drugs. The CDR3 DNA reads as TGCAGTGCTAGAGATATGGACAGGGACCCATCCGAGCAGTACTTC. Encoded protein: CSARDMDRDPSEQYF.